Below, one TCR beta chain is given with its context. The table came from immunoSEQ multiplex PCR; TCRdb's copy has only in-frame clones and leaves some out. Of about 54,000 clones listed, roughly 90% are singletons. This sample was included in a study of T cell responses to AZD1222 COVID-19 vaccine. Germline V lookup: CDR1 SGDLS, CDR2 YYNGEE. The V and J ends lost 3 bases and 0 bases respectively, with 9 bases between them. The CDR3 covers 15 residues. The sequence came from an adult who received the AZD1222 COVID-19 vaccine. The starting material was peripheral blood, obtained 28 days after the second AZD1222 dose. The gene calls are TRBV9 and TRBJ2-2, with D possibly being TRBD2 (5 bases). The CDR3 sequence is CASSAGLSNTGELFF. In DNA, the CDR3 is TGTGCCAGCAGCGCCGGACTGTCGAACACCGGGGAGCTGTTTTTT.